One sample yielded the 3 T cell receptor beta chains listed below, sequenced in a study of blood T cell repertoires in COVID-19. Libraries were prepared by immunoSEQ multiplex PCR; TCRdb keeps only in-frame clonotypes and omits some of them. This table has approximately 140,000 clones, 80% to 90% appearing once. The specimen sequenced was peripheral blood. These receptors were taken from a man older than 75 with acute or convalescent COVID-19.

The J gene is TRBJ2-3, the V gene TRBV19; 8 nucleotides align to TRBD2. V gave up 5 bases and J gave up 7 bases; unmatched junction bases: 14. The CDR3 runs 16 residues. CDR1 is LNHDA and CDR2 is SQIVND in the germline V gene (reference sequence). The CDR3 is CASSLPTSAVSNTQYF. Here the CDR3 DNA reads TGTGCCAGTAGTCTTCCGACTAGCGCTGTTTCAAATACGCAGTATTTT.

The chain has TRBV30 and TRBJ1-4; 7 bases are a match to TRBD1. The CDR3 sequence is 15 residues long. The germline gives CDR1 GTSNPN, CDR2 SVGIG (reference sequence). Losses at the gene ends were 0 bases for V and 8 bases for J; bases not matched to a gene: 9. CDR3 sequence (DNA): TGTGCCTGGAGTGTCCCGACAGGGTTGATGGAAAAACTGTTTTTT. Protein product: CAWSVPTGLMEKLFF.

The V and J genes are TRBV4-2 and TRBJ1-2; D unresolved. This CDR3 has 13 amino acids. CDR1 is LGHNA and CDR2 is YNFKEQ in the germline V gene. V dropped 1 base and J dropped 7 bases, with 10 bases sitting between them. As DNA, the CDR3 is TGTGCCAGCAGCCAAGTCGGGGATCGTGGCTACACCTTC. Its translation: CASSQVGDRGYTF.